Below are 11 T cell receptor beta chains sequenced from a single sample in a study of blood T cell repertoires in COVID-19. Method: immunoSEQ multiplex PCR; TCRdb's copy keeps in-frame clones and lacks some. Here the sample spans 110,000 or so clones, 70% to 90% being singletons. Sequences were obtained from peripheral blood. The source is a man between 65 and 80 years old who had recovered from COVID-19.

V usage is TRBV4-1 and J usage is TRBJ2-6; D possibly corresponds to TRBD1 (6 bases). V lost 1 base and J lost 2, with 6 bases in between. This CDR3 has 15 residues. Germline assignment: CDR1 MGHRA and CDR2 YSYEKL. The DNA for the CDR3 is TGCGCCAGCAGCCAAGCAGGGGCTGGGGCCAACGTCCTGACTTTC. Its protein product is CASSQAGAGANVLTF.

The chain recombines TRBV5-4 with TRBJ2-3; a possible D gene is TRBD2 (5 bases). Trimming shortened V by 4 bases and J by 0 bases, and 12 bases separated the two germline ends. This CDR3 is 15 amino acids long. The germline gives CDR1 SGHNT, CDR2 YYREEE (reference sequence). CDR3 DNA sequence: TGTGCCAGCAGCCCGGGAACTAGAAGCACAGATACGCAGTATTTT. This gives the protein CASSPGTRSTDTQYF.

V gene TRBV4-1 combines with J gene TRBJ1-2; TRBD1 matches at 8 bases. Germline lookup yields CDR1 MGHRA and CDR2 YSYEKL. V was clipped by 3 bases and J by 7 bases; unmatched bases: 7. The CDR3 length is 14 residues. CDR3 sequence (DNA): TGCGCCAGCAGCCAGGACAGGGTTATATCTGGCTACACCTTC. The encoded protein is CASSQDRVISGYTF.

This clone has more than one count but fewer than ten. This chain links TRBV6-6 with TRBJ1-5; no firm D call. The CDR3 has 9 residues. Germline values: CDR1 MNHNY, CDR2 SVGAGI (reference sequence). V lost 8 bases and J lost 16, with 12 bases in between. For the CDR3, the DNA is TGTGCCAGCGGTCTGCCGAGACATTTT. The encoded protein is CASGLPRHF.

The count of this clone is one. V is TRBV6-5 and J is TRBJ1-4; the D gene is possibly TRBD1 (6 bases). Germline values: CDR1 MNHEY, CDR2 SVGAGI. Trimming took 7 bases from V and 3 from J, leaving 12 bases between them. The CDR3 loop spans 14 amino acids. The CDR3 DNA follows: TGTGCCAGCATTCCGCAGGGGTCTAATGAAAAACTGTTTTTT. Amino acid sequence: CASIPQGSNEKLFF.

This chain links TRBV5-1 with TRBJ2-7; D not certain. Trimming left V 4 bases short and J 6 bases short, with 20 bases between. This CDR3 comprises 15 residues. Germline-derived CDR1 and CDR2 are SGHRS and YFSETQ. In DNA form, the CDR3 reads TGCGCCAGCAGCGTCATGCCCCTAGAATCGGGCGAGCAGTACTTC. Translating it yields CASSVMPLESGEQYF.

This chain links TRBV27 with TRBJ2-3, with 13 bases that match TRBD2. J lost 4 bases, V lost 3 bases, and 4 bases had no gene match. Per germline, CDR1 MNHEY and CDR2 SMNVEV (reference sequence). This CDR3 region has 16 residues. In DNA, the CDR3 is TGTGCCAGCAGTTTCAGGACTAGCGGGGGCGCAGATACGCAGTATTTT. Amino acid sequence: CASSFRTSGGADTQYF.

This chain's CDR3 is CASSEYRGPLDYNSPLHF. The CDR3, as DNA: TGTGCCAGCAGTGAGTACAGGGGGCCGTTAGACTATAATTCACCCCTCCACTTT. This rearrangement joins TRBV6-1 to TRBJ1-6; 9 bases match TRBD1. Trimming removed 3 bases from V and 3 bases from J; junction bases left unmatched: 9. CDR1 MNHNS and CDR2 SASEGT come from the germline V gene. There are 18 residues in the CDR3.

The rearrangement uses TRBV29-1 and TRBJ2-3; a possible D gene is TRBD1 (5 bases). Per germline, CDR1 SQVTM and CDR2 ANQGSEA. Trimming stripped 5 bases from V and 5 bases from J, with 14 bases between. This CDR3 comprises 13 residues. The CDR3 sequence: CSVSQGEGDTQYF. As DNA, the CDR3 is TGCAGCGTTTCCCAGGGCGAAGGAGATACGCAGTATTTT.

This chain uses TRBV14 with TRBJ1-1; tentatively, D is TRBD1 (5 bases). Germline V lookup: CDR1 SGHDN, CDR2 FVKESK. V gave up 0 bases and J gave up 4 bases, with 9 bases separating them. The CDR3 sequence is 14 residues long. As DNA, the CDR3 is TGTGCCAGCAGCCAAGACTTCGGGGGCACTGAAGCTTTCTTT. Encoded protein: CASSQDFGGTEAFF.

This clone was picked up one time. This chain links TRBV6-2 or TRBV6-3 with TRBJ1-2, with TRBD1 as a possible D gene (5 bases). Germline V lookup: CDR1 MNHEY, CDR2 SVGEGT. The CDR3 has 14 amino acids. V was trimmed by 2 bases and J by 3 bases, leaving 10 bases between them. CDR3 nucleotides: TGTGCCAGCAGTTACAACAGGCTGGACTATGGCTACACCTTC. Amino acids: CASSYNRLDYGYTF.